The next 5 T cell receptor beta chains were all read from a single sample in a study of T-cell reconstitution after alpha-beta-depleted transplantation in children. Points from the study as a whole: It was reported that alpha-beta T cells came from several hundred expanded graft clones (about two months after transplant).

Unique molecular identifiers tagged the TCRbeta library. TCRdb re-called the PCR reads through MiXCR, storing one row per CDR3 protein. Among approximately 34,000 distinct CDR3 sequences listed, approximately 6.5% were seen once. These receptors have no known antigen. Sequencing was performed on peripheral blood, taken 60 days after TCRalphabeta/CD19-depleted stem cell transplant. These receptors all stem from a child less than two years old who had a stem cell transplant for acute myeloid leukemia, so the T cells may come from the graft donor.

The V call is TRBV9, the J call TRBJ2-3; D may be TRBD2 (5 bases). Trimming removed 6 bases at V and 0 bases at J, with 11 bases between. This CDR3 contains 14 residues. The germline CDR1 and CDR2 sequences are SGDLS and YYNGEE. CDR3 loop: CASNSGSSTDTQYF. CDR3 nucleotide sequence: TGTGCCAGCAACTCGGGGTCTAGCACAGATACGCAGTATTTT.

This clonotype was seen a handful of times. The rearrangement uses TRBV7-2 and TRBJ1-5; D not certain. The CDR3 has 15 amino acids. Between the trimmed V and J ends, which lost 5 bases and 0 bases, there was a span of 11 bases. Germline CDR1 SGHTA, CDR2 FQGNSA. The CDR3 sequence: CASSPDGRSNQPQHF. CDR3 DNA: TGTGCCAGCAGCCCGGACGGACGTAGCAATCAGCCCCAGCATTTT.

This clonotype was seen ten or more times. Germline and junction disagree at one end, which may indicate a read error. V usage is TRBV7-7 and J usage is TRBJ2-2; a possible D gene is TRBD2 (6 bases). Germline V gives CDR1 SSHAT, CDR2 FNYEAQ (reference sequence). CDR3 length: 16 residues. This CDR3 is CASSPRGGGNTGELFF. Here the CDR3 DNA reads TGTGCTAGCAGCCCCCGGGGAGGTGGTAACACCGGGGAGCTGTTTTTT.

A note on this clonotype: A much larger clone differs from this one at a single base, so this may be a read error. The chain recombines TRBV20-1 with TRBJ1-2, with D possibly being TRBD1 (6 bases). This CDR3 region has 11 residues. The V end was cut by 7 bases, the J end by 8 bases, with 14 bases between. The germline CDR1 and CDR2 sequences are DFQATT and SNEGSKA (reference sequence). CDR3 protein: CSVGGPGGYTF. CDR3 nucleotide sequence: TGCAGTGTAGGGGGGCCCGGGGGCTACACCTTC.

This clonotype was detected ten times or more. This sequence joins TRBV25-1 and TRBJ2-7; 10 bases align to TRBD1. CDR3 length: 14 residues. J was trimmed by 3 bases and V by 4 bases; bases with no gene match: 3. Germline V gives CDR1 MGHDK, CDR2 SYGVNS. CDR3 region: CASSVTGGFYEQYF. CDR3 nucleotides: TGTGCCAGCAGTGTGACAGGGGGCTTCTACGAGCAGTACTTC.